This TCR beta chain was found in a study of blood T cells in healthy people across ages. Looking at the study overall: Template switching retrieved approximately one barcoded beta molecule for each two T cells. Study-level findings and limits: Naive and antigen-experienced cells were not separated, limiting conclusive comparison.

As regards this clonotype: Its antigen is still unknown.

Isolation per sample recovered at least 7 million PBMCs. The second PCR ran roughly 7 to 12 cycles with a sample-barcoded 5' primer and J-beta primers. Each TCR beta cDNA got a 12-nucleotide random molecular identifier. TCRdb re-called the 5' RACE reads with MiXCR, one entry per CDR3 protein. The sample contains hundreds of thousands of distinct CDR3 sequences, about 30% of which appear only once. CDR1 is GTSNPN and CDR2 is SVGIG in the germline V gene (reference sequence). Trimming stripped 4 bases from V and 5 bases from J, with 11 bases between. The CDR3 spans 12 residues. Sequenced sample: blood. The chain couples TRBV30 to TRBJ1-1, with TRBD1 as a possible D gene (5 bases). This sequence originates from a woman of 80 years or more in good health. CDR3 protein: CAWTQGWTEAFF. For the CDR3, the DNA is TGTGCCTGGACGCAGGGATGGACTGAAGCTTTCTTT.